Presented here are 7 T cell receptor beta chains from one specimen sequenced in a study of cytomegalovirus exposure and HLA in healthy donors. PCR amplification relied on 60 Vbeta primers (plus 13 Jbeta primers). The protocol was immunoSEQ multiplex PCR, while the TCRdb copy is restricted to in-frame clones and leaves out a portion. Of over 150,000 clones detected, around 68% appear once; the ten largest clones hold around 2.8%. The specimen sequenced was PBMCs. These receptors were collected from a woman in her thirties or forties in good health and CMV-seropositive.

The chain carries TRBV2 and TRBJ1-2, with 9 bases fitting TRBD1. With 6 bases clipped from V and 5 bases from J, the junction kept 7 bases outside the gene matches. CDR3 size: 14 residues. Per the germline V gene, CDR1 is SNHLY and CDR2 is FYNNEI. The CDR3 sequence is CASRDRDRAYGYTF. The CDR3 bases are TGTGCCAGCAGGGACCGGGACAGGGCGTATGGCTACACCTTC.

This clone has only a few counts. This chain connects TRBV6-5 to TRBJ2-1; 7 bases fit TRBD1. Germline trimming cut 7 bases from V and 2 bases from J; bases unmatched to any gene: 8. Germline CDR1 and CDR2: MNHEY and SVGAGI. CDR3 length: 15 residues. The CDR3 DNA follows: TGTGCCAGCATGGGTTTGGGACAGACCTACAATGAGCAGTTCTTC. Protein sequence: CASMGLGQTYNEQFF.

This clone came up a few times. V and J are TRBV28 and TRBJ2-7; TRBD1 matches 12 bases. Germline loops: CDR1 MDHEN, CDR2 SYDVKM. J was trimmed by 4 bases and V by 3 bases; bases with no gene match: 4. The CDR3 runs 15 residues. The CDR3 region is CASSFMGQGAYEQYF. CDR3 coding DNA: TGTGCCAGCAGTTTTATGGGACAGGGGGCTTACGAGCAGTACTTC.

The chain recombines TRBV5-1 with TRBJ2-7; the match to TRBD2 covers 10 bases. The CDR3 covers 15 residues. Germline V gene data show CDR1 as SGHRS and CDR2 as YFSETQ. V shed 4 bases and J 5 bases; nucleotides not matched to a gene: 9. The CDR3 nucleotides are TGCGCCAGCAGCGTAAGACTAGCGGGCACTAACGAGCAGTACTTC. Protein product: CASSVRLAGTNEQYF.

The rearrangement uses TRBV6-5 and TRBJ1-1, with TRBD1 matching over 7 bases. The CDR3 totals 14 residues. Germline trimming cut 4 bases from V and 5 bases from J; bases unmatched to any gene: 7. The V gene's germline CDR1 is MNHEY and CDR2 SVGAGI. CDR3 DNA sequence: TGTGCCAGCAGTTCGGGGACAGTTAATACTGAAGCTTTCTTT. It specifies CASSSGTVNTEAFF.

The CDR3 DNA reads TGTGCCAGCAGTTCCTTTGGGACTAGCGGGGCCTTGAATGAGCAGTTCTTC. This gives the protein CASSSFGTSGALNEQFF. This sequence joins TRBV28 and TRBJ2-1, with TRBD2 matching over 13 bases. This CDR3 is 17 amino acids long. The V and J ends lost 4 bases and 7 bases, in that order; junction bases with no gene match: 10. Germline V CDR1 and CDR2: MDHEN, SYDVKM.

This chain uses TRBV10-3 with TRBJ2-7; D may be TRBD2 (6 bases). The CDR3 is 13 amino acids. Trimming took off 8 bases at V and 4 bases at J, with 15 bases between the two ends. Germline-derived CDR1 and CDR2 are ENHRY and SYGVKD. The CDR3 spells CAIGGGDFYEQYF. DNA of the CDR3: TGTGCCATCGGCGGAGGGGACTTTTACGAGCAGTACTTC.